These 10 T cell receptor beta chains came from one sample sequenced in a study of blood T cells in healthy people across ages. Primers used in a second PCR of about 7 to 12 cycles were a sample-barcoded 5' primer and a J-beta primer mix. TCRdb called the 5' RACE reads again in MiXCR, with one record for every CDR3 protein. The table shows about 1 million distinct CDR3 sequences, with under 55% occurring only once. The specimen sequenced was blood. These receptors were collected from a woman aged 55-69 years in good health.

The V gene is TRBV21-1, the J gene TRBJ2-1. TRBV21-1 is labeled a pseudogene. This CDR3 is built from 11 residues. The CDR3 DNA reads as TGTGCCAGCAGCAAAGCGTTAGAGCGGTTCTTC. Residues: CASSKALERFF.

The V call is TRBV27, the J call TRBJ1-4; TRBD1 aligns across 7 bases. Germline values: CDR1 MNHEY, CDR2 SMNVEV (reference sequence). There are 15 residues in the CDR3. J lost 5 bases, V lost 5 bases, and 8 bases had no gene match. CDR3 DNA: TGTGCCAGCAGTACCTGGGCAGGGGGAAATGAAAAACTGTTTTTT. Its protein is CASSTWAGGNEKLFF.

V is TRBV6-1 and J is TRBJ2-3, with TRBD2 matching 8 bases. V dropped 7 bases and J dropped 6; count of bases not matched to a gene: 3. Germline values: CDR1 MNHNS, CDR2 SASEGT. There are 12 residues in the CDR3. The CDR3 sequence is CASKREPDTQYF. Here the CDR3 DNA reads TGTGCCAGCAAGCGGGAGCCGGATACGCAGTATTTT.

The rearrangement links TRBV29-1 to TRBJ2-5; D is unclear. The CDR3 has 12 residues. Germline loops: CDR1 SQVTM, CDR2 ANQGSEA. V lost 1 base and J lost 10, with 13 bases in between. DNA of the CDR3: TGCAGCGTTGAAGTGGCACTTGGTTTCCAGTACTTC. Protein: CSVEVALGFQYF.

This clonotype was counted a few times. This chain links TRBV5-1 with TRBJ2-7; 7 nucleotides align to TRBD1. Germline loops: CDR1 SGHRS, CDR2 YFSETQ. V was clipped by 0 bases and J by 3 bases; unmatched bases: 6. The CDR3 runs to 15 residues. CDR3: CASSLEAGGLYEQYF. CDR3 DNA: TGCGCCAGCAGCTTGGAGGCAGGGGGTCTCTACGAGCAGTACTTC.

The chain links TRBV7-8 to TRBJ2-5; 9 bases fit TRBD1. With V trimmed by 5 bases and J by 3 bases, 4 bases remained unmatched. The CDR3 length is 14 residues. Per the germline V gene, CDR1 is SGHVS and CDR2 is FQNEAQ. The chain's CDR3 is CASSAGTGKETQYF. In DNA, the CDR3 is TGTGCCAGCAGCGCTGGGACAGGGAAAGAGACCCAGTACTTC.

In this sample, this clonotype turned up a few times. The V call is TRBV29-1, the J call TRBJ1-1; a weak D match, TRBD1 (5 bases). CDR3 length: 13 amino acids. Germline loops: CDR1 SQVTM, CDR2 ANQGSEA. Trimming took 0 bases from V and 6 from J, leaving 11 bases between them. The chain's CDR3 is CSVEERGPSEAFF. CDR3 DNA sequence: TGCAGCGTTGAAGAAAGGGGACCCTCTGAAGCTTTCTTT. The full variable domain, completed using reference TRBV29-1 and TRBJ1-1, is SAVISQKPSRDICQRGTSLTIQCQVDSQVTMMFWYRQQPGQSLTLIATANQGSEATYESGFVIDKFPISRPNLTFSTLTVSNMSPEDSSIYLCSVEERGPSEAFFGQGTRLTVV.

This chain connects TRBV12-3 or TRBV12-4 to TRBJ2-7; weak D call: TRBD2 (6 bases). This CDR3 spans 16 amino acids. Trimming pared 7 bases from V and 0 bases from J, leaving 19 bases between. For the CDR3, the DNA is TGTGCCAGCATTCTATCAGCCGGGACTGGCTCCTACGAGCAGTACTTC. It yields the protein CASILSAGTGSYEQYF.

CDR3 nucleotides: TGTGCCAGCAGAACGGGACAGCTTAATGAAAAACTGTTTTTT. It yields the protein CASRTGQLNEKLFF. The rearrangement joins TRBV6-6 to TRBJ1-4; TRBD1 matches at 7 bases. The CDR3 length is 14 residues. Trimming at V came to 6 bases and at J to 4 bases, leaving 5 bases not matched to a gene. Germline V gene sequence: CDR1 MNHNY, CDR2 SVGAGI (reference sequence).

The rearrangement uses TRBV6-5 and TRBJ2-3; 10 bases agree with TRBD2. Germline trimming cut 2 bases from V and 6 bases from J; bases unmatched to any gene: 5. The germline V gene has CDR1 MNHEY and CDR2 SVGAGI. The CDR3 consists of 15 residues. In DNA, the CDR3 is TGTGCCAGCAGTTACCTAGCGGGAGTAGGGGATACGCAGTATTTT. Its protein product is CASSYLAGVGDTQYF.